Presented here are 10 T cell receptor beta chains from one specimen sequenced in a study of technical replicates of blood from a handful of donors. TCRdb's table, derived via immunoSEQ multiplex PCR, lists solely in-frame clones and lacks some. The sample records approximately 100,000 clones, under 96% being singletons. The source material was T cells isolated from PBMCs. All receptors come from a human donor in good health.

The chain is built from TRBV28 and TRBJ2-7, with TRBD1 as a possible D gene (5 bases). Looked up from germline, CDR1 is MDHEN and CDR2 is SYDVKM. V dropped 6 bases and J dropped 4 bases, with 10 bases sitting between them. The CDR3 is 12 residues long. CDR3 amino acids: CASSRDRYEQYF. CDR3 in DNA: TGTGCCAGCAGCAGGGATCGGTACGAGCAGTACTTC. The whole variable domain, remainder taken from reference TRBV28 and TRBJ2-7, is DVKVTQSSRYLVKRTGEKVFLECVQDMDHENMFWYRQDPGLGLRLIYFSYDVKMKEKGDIPEGYSVSREKKERFSLILESASTNQTSMYLCASSRDRYEQYFGPGTRLTVT.

V usage is TRBV5-1 and J usage is TRBJ1-3, with D possibly TRBD1 on 5 matching bases. Trimming removed 4 bases at V and 2 bases at J, with 10 bases between. The CDR3 runs to 14 residues. Per the germline V gene, CDR1 is SGHRS and CDR2 is YFSETQ. This CDR3 reads CASSPQGTGNTIYF. The CDR3 nucleotides are TGCGCCAGCAGCCCCCAGGGTACTGGAAACACCATATATTTT.

Written as DNA, the CDR3 is TGTGCCAGTAGCCCAGACAGGGGGCTACCCAATGAGCAGTTCTTC. Protein: CASSPDRGLPNEQFF. The gene calls are TRBV19 and TRBJ2-1, with 10 bases aligning to TRBD1. In germline, CDR1 is LNHDA, CDR2 SQIVND (reference sequence). V was clipped by 6 bases and J by 6 bases; unmatched bases: 8. This CDR3 is built from 15 residues.

The chain links TRBV2 to TRBJ1-4; D is unresolved. Germline values: CDR1 SNHLY, CDR2 FYNNEI. Trimming stripped 3 bases from V and 3 bases from J, with 11 bases between. The CDR3 consists of 15 residues. The CDR3 DNA follows: TGTGCCAGCAGTGAGCAGTCCGCGGCTAATGAAAAACTGTTTTTT. This translates into CASSEQSAANEKLFF.

This sequence joins TRBV6-4 and TRBJ2-1; 8 nucleotides line up with TRBD1. V was clipped by 6 bases and J by 9 bases; unmatched bases: 10. The CDR3 length is 14 residues. From germline, CDR1 is MRHNA and CDR2 SNTAGT. CDR3 nucleotides: TGTGCCAGCAGAGGACAGGGACAAATCGGTGAGCAGTTCTTC. Its translation is CASRGQGQIGEQFF.

In the case of this clone: The CDR3 ends on some other residue instead of the conserved phenylalanine or tryptophan, so this is likely a read error. The DNA is left out, because the CDR3 cannot be placed on it with certainty; the CDR3 is given as TCRdb lists it. This sequence joins TRBV21-1 and TRBJ1-2; the DNA was not compared with TRBD1, the D call given in the table. TRBV21-1 is designated a pseudogene. The CDR3 is 13 amino acids in total, end residues counted. This chain's CDR3 is CASSKGEVALGRI.

This sequence joins TRBV11-2 and TRBJ2-5; D possibly corresponds to TRBD2 (6 bases). Trimming removed 6 bases from V and 5 bases from J, with 28 bases in between. Germline CDR1 SGHAT, CDR2 FQNNGV. The CDR3 consists of 18 residues. The CDR3 DNA reads TGTGCCAGCAGACCGAACTGGGGCCGGGCTAGCGTCTGGGAGACCCAGTACTTC. Translating it yields CASRPNWGRASVWETQYF.

CDR3 protein: CASSQAGAGANVLTF. DNA of the CDR3: TGCGCCAGCAGCCAAGCAGGGGCTGGGGCCAACGTCCTGACTTTC. The chain combines TRBV4-1 with TRBJ2-6; tentatively, D is TRBD1 (6 bases). The CDR3 runs 15 residues. V gave up 1 base and J gave up 2 bases, with 6 bases separating them. Germline CDR1 MGHRA, CDR2 YSYEKL.

The chain employs TRBV23-1 and TRBJ1-2, with 11 bases matching TRBD1. TRBV23-1 is designated an ORF whose function remains uncertain. V lost 2 bases to trimming and J lost 3 bases; unmatched junction nucleotides: 8. The CDR3 runs to 17 residues. The CDR3 sequence is CASSQRTGGGLDYGYTF. CDR3 nucleotides: TGCGCCAGCAGTCAACGGACAGGGGGCGGCTTGGACTATGGCTACACCTTC.

The chain is built from TRBV28 and TRBJ2-2; D ambiguous. This CDR3 has 14 residues. Germline V gene lookup returns CDR1 MDHEN and CDR2 SYDVKM. The germline V and J ends were trimmed by 2 bases and 3 bases, with 7 bases remaining between them. The CDR3 sequence is CASSLTVYTGELFF. The CDR3 DNA reads as TGTGCCAGCAGTTTAACGGTATACACCGGGGAGCTGTTTTTT.